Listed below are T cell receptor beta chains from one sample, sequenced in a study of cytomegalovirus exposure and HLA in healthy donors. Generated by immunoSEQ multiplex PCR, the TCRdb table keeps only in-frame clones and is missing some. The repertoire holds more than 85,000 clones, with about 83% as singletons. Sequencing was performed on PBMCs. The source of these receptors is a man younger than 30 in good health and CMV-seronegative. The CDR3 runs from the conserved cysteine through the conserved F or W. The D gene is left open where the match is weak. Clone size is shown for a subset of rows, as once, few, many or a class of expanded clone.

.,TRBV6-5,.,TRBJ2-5,TGTGCCAGCAGTTCAGGGGATCTGACCCAGTACTTC,CASSSGDLTQYF
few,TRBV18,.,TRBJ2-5,TGTGCCAGCTCACCACCCTTACTGACCCAGTACTTC,CASSPPLLTQYF
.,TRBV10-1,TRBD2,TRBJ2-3,TGCGCCAGCAGTGGGCCTAGCGGGAGGGAGGCAGATACGCAGTATTTT,CASSGPSGREADTQYF
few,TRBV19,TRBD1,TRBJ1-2,TGTGCCAGTAGTACCCGACAGGGCGAAAACTATGGCTACACCTTC,CASSTRQGENYGYTF
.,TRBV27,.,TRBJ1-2,TGTGCCAGCAGTTCCTTTGGGGGGACCCCGAGGGGCTACACCTTC,CASSSFGGTPRGYTF
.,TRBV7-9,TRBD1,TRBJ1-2,TGTGCCAGCAGCGAGGACAGGCGCGAATATAACTATGGCTACACCTTC,CASSEDRREYNYGYTF
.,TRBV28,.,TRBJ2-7,TGTGCCAGCAGTACCTACAGGGACGAGCAGTACTTC,CASSTYRDEQYF
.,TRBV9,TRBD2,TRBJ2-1,TGTGCCAGCAGCCCAGGGACTAGAGCCTACAATGAGCAGTTCTTC,CASSPGTRAYNEQFF
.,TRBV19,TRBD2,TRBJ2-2,TGTGCCAGTAGTCCGCGGACTAGCGGGAAGGTCGGGGAGCTGTTTTTT,CASSPRTSGKVGELFF
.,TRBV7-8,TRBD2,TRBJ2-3,TGTGCCAGCAGCCGGACTAGCGCCCTCATAGATACGCAGTATTTT,CASSRTSALIDTQYF